A selection of T cell receptor beta chains follows, all from one sample in a study of blood T cell repertoires in COVID-19. Measured with immunoSEQ multiplex PCR; TCRdb has only the in-frame clones, and not every one. The sample consists of over 65,000 clones, approximately 90% of them appearing once. Material: peripheral blood. The origin of the receptors is a man in his forties or fifties with active or convalescent COVID-19. CDR3s include the opening cysteine and the closing phenylalanine or tryptophan. A D gene is named only where the DNA matches it firmly. Clone size appears in some rows only: once, few, many, or a class for an expanded clone.

J | V | size | D | length | DNA | CDR3
TRBJ2-7 | TRBV6-2/TRBV6-3 | . | TRBD2 | 15 | TGTGCCAGCAACCCCAGCTGGGGGGGGGAAGAAGAGCAGTACTTC | CASNPSWGGEEEQYF
TRBJ2-5 | TRBV5-1 | once | TRBD1 | 18 | TGCGCCAGCAGCTTGCGTCGTAGGGAGGACAGGGGCCAAGAGACCCAGTACTTC | CASSLRRREDRGQETQYF
TRBJ2-1 | TRBV24-1 | medium-sized | TRBD2 | 16 | TGTGCCACCAGTGACCCTTCTAGCGGGAGAACGGATGAGCAGTTCTTC | CATSDPSSGRTDEQFF
TRBJ1-5 | TRBV28 | . | . | 15 | TGTGCCAGCAGTCGGGGGGGGAATAGCAATCAGCCCCAGCATTTT | CASSRGGNSNQPQHF
TRBJ2-3 | TRBV5-8 | . | TRBD2 | 16 | TGTGCCAGCAGCCCGTCGGGACTAGCTGTAGCAGATACGCAGTATTTT | CASSPSGLAVADTQYF
TRBJ2-7 | TRBV15 | . | . | 15 | TGTGCCACCAGCAGAGTTCTTGAGGGTTTCTACGAGCAGTACTTC | CATSRVLEGFYEQYF
TRBJ2-1 | TRBV5-1 | . | . | 14 | TGCGCCAGCAGCTTGGACGGTAGATACAATGAGCAGTTCTTC | CASSLDGRYNEQFF
TRBJ2-3 | TRBV7-2 | . | . | 14 | TGTGCCAGCAGCTTAACTTTTCGCACAGATACGCAGTATTTT | CASSLTFRTDTQYF
TRBJ1-3 | TRBV19 | . | . | 14 | TGTGCCAGTAGTATTCGGGGCTCTGGAAACACCATATATTTT | CASSIRGSGNTIYF
TRBJ2-1 | TRBV7-2 | . | TRBD2 | 16 | TGTGCCAGCAGCCCAGGACTAGCGGGATCTCGGAATGAGCAGTTCTTC | CASSPGLAGSRNEQFF
TRBJ1-5 | TRBV7-2 | once | TRBD1 | 16 | TGTGCCAGCAGTCTACAGGGGCCCGGGAGCAATCAGCCCCAGCATTTT | CASSLQGPGSNQPQHF
TRBJ1-2 | TRBV7-2 | . | . | 15 | TGTGCCAGCAGCTTTTACAGGGCAGCTGGAGGTGGCTACACCTTC | CASSFYRAAGGGYTF
TRBJ1-5 | TRBV28 | . | . | 13 | TGTGCCAGCAGAGATCAGGGGAATCAGCCCCAGCATTTT | CASRDQGNQPQHF
TRBJ2-7 | TRBV4-2 | . | TRBD2 | 18 | TGTGCCAGCAGCCAAGAGGCCCGGGCTAGCGGGCTCTCCTACGAGCAGTACTTC | CASSQEARASGLSYEQYF
TRBJ1-5 | TRBV20-1 | . | TRBD1 | 14 | TGCAGTGCTAGTTTTCAGGGGGCAGATCAGCCCCAGCATTTT | CSASFQGADQPQHF
TRBJ2-2 | TRBV6-5 | . | TRBD2 | 15 | TGTGCCAGCAGTTACACTAGCGGGAACACCGGGGAGCTGTTTTTT | CASSYTSGNTGELFF
TRBJ1-1 | TRBV18 | . | . | 13 | TGTGCCAGCTCACCAGGAGTGAACACTGAAGCTTTCTTT | CASSPGVNTEAFF
TRBJ2-2 | TRBV5-1 | . | TRBD2 | 15 | TGCGCCAGCAGCTTGTCTAGCGGCTACACCGGGGAGCTGTTTTTT | CASSLSSGYTGELFF
TRBJ1-1 | TRBV4-2 | once | . | 13 | TGTGCCAGCAGCCAAGCCGGGGTTATTGAAGCTTTCTTT | CASSQAGVIEAFF
TRBJ2-3 | TRBV27 | . | TRBD1 | 18 | TGTGCCAGCAGTTTTACCGGGACAGGGGGTTTTCTCACAGATACGCAGTATTTT | CASSFTGTGGFLTDTQYF
TRBJ2-1 | TRBV7-2 | few | . | 14 | TGTGCCAGCAGCTTAGCTTCCAGTTACAATGAGCAGTTCTTC | CASSLASSYNEQFF
TRBJ2-7 | TRBV28 | . | TRBD1 | 14 | TGTGCCAGCAGCCAGCAACAGGGGTACTACGAGCAGTACTTC | CASSQQQGYYEQYF
TRBJ1-4 | TRBV7-8 | . | TRBD1 | 14 | TGTGCCAGCAGCCAACCGGGACAGGGGAAAAAACTGTTTTTT | CASSQPGQGKKLFF
TRBJ2-2 | TRBV18 | . | . | 13 | TGTGCCAGCTCACCTGTAGAAACCGGGGAGCTGTTTTTT | CASSPVETGELFF
TRBJ2-7 | TRBV25-1 | . | . | 13 | TGTGCCAGCAGTGAGGGCTATTCCTACGAGCAGTACTTC | CASSEGYSYEQYF
TRBJ2-3 | TRBV4-3 | once | . | 16 | TGCGCCAGCAGCCTTCGCCCGGGGTTAAACACAGATACGCAGTATTTT | CASSLRPGLNTDTQYF
TRBJ2-1 | TRBV6-2/TRBV6-3 | . | TRBD2 | 19 | TGTGCCAGCAGTTCCTGGACTAGCGGGAGCACTCGCTCCTACAATGAGCAGTTCTTC | CASSSWTSGSTRSYNEQFF
TRBJ2-5 | TRBV6-5 | . | TRBD1 | 14 | TGTGCCAGCAAAACCGGGACAGACCAAGAGACCCAGTACTTC | CASKTGTDQETQYF
TRBJ2-1 | TRBV24-1 | . | TRBD1 | 17 | TGTGCCACCACTGGGGACTCCGGGACAGGGGTTTATAATGAGCAGTTCTTC | CATTGDSGTGVYNEQFF
TRBJ2-2 | TRBV15 | . | . | 14 | TGTGCCGCCGGAGGGGGGGCCCTTACCGGGGAGCTGTTTTTT | CAAGGGALTGELFF
TRBJ2-7 | TRBV6-5 | once | . | 12 | TGTGCCAGCAGCCGCCAGGGTTACGAGCAGTACTTC | CASSRQGYEQYF
TRBJ1-3 | TRBV29-1 | . | . | 11 | TGCAGCGTAGAACAGGGAAACACCATATATTTT | CSVEQGNTIYF
TRBJ2-1 | TRBV24-1 | . | . | 11 | TGTGCCACCCGGGGCTACAATGAGCAGTTCTTC | CATRGYNEQFF
TRBJ1-1 | TRBV5-4 | . | . | 12 | TGTGCCAGCAGTCACAGGAACACTGAAGCTTTCTTT | CASSHRNTEAFF
TRBJ1-2 | TRBV2 | . | . | 15 | TGTGCCAGCAGTGTCAAATCGACAGATTTCAATGGCTACACCTTC | CASSVKSTDFNGYTF
TRBJ2-7 | TRBV28 | . | TRBD2 | 14 | TGTGCCAGCATTTCAGGCGGGAGTGTCTACGAGCAGTACTTC | CASISGGSVYEQYF
TRBJ1-5 | TRBV24-1 | once | TRBD1 | 19 | TGTGCCACCAGTGATGAGGGGACAGGCACCCCCGGATTAGGTCAGCCCCAGCATTTT | CATSDEGTGTPGLGQPQHF
TRBJ1-1 | TRBV21-1 | . | . | 18 | TGTGCCAGCAGCAAATTTACCGGGACAGGGGGCGTCGGCACTGAAGCTTTCTTT | CASSKFTGTGGVGTEAFF
TRBJ2-1 | TRBV9 | . | TRBD2 | 14 | TGTGCCAGCAGCGTATCCTGGACTAGCCAAGCGCAGTTCTTC | CASSVSWTSQAQFF
TRBJ1-1 | TRBV28 | . | . | 17 | TGTGCCAGCCGGTCGGGCAGGGGTTTTTCGGCGAACACTGAAGCTTTCTTT | CASRSGRGFSANTEAFF
TRBJ2-1 | TRBV6-5 | . | TRBD1 | 16 | TGTGCCAGCAGTTACTCGACCGTTCAGGGGGCTTATGAGCAGTTCTTC | CASSYSTVQGAYEQFF
TRBJ2-7 | TRBV12-3/TRBV12-4 | . | . | 13 | TGTGCCAGCAGCGGAGGGCCTCACTACGAGCAGTACTTC | CASSGGPHYEQYF
TRBJ2-1 | TRBV2 | . | TRBD2 | 16 | TGTGCCAGCAAGGCTAGCGGGGGGGCCTTCTACAATGAGCAGTTCTTC | CASKASGGAFYNEQFF
TRBJ2-3 | TRBV6-5 | . | . | 13 | TGTGCCAGCAGTTACGGGCAGGCCGATACGCAGTATTTT | CASSYGQADTQYF
TRBJ2-7 | TRBV19 | . | . | 14 | TGTGCCAGTAGTATGGGGTCACGGGGCTACGAGCAGTACTTC | CASSMGSRGYEQYF
TRBJ2-3 | TRBV6-5 | . | TRBD2 | 15 | TGTGCCAGCAGTTCTCTAGCGGGGGGCACAGATACGCAGTATTTT | CASSSLAGGTDTQYF
TRBJ2-1 | TRBV19 | . | TRBD2 | 15 | TGTGCCAGTAGTAAGGCTAGCGGGGCCAACAATGAGCAGTTCTTC | CASSKASGANNEQFF
TRBJ1-4 | TRBV6-1 | . | TRBD1 | 16 | TGTGCCAGCAGTGTCTCGGACAGGGGCGCTAATGAAAAACTGTTTTTT | CASSVSDRGANEKLFF
TRBJ2-2 | TRBV5-1 | . | TRBD1 | 16 | TGCGCCAGCAGCCAACCGGGACAGGGGGCCGCCGGGGAGCTGTTTTTT | CASSQPGQGAAGELFF
TRBJ1-5 | TRBV7-2 | . | . | 15 | TGTGCCAGCAGCTTATTATCAGGGAGCAATCAGCCCCAGCATTTT | CASSLLSGSNQPQHF
TRBJ1-3 | TRBV15 | . | TRBD1 | 15 | TGTGCCACCGCGGAGGGGGCAGGCTCTGGAAACACCATATATTTT | CATAEGAGSGNTIYF
TRBJ1-2 | TRBV29-1 | . | TRBD1 | 12 | TGCAGCGCGGAGGGACAGAGCTATGGCTACACCTTC | CSAEGQSYGYTF
TRBJ1-2 | TRBV27 | . | TRBD1 | 13 | TGTGCCAGCAGGGCTACAGGGGGACATGGCTACACCTTC | CASRATGGHGYTF
TRBJ1-5 | TRBV23-1 | . | TRBD1 | 16 | TGCGCCAGCAGTCAATTTACAGGGGTTAGCAATCAGCCCCAGCATTTT | CASSQFTGVSNQPQHF
TRBJ2-6 | TRBV18 | . | . | 15 | TGTGCCAGCACTAAGATGGGTTCGGGGGCCAACGTCCTGACTTTC | CASTKMGSGANVLTF